This T cell receptor beta chain stems from a study of cytomegalovirus exposure and HLA in healthy donors. Study at large: An earlier analysis identified more than 90 million unique TCR beta sequences in about 180 million T cells.

The PCR used 60 Vbeta and 13 Jbeta primers. Sequencing used immunoSEQ multiplex PCR; TCRdb keeps in-frame clones, though not all of them. This sample has 150,000 to 200,000 clones, with roughly 70% found just once. The CDR3 has 15 amino acids. Trimming at V came to 7 bases and at J to 0 bases, leaving 5 bases not matched to a gene. The germline CDR1 and CDR2 sequences are SEHNR and FQNEAQ (reference sequence). Regarding donors, all were healthy bone marrow donors. This clonotype was obtained from a woman aged 18-30 years in good health and CMV-seropositive. The chain recombines TRBV7-9 with TRBJ2-2; TRBD2 matches 7 bases. Sequenced sample: PBMCs. CDR3 protein: CASTLLAANTGELFF. In DNA, the CDR3 is TGTGCCAGCACCTTGCTAGCGGCGAACACCGGGGAGCTGTTTTTT.